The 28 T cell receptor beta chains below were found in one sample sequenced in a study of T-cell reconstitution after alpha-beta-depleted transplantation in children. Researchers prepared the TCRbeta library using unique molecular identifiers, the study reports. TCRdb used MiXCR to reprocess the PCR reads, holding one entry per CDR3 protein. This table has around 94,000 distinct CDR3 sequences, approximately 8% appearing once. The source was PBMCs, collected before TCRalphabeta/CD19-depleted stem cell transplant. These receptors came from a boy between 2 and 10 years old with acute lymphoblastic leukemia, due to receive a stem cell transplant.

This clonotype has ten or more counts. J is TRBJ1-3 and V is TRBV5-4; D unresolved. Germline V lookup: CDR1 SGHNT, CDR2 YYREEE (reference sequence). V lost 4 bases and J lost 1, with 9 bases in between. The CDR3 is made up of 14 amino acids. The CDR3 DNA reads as TGTGCCAGCAGCCCCCCAGGATCTGGAAACACCATATATTTT. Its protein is CASSPPGSGNTIYF.

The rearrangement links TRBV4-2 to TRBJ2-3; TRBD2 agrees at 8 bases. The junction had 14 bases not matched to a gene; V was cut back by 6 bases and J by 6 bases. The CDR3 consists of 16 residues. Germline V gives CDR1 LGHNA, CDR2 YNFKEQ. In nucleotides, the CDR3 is TGTGCCAGCAGTCTCGTGGAGCGGGGGACCAGGGATACGCAGTATTTT. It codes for CASSLVERGTRDTQYF.

CDR3 region: CAISDGGGRDEQFF. The CDR3 coding sequence is TGTGCCATCAGTGATGGGGGGGGTCGCGATGAGCAGTTCTTC. The chain combines TRBV10-3 with TRBJ2-1, with 7 bases aligning to TRBD2. The CDR3 totals 14 residues. Germline trimming cut 3 bases from V and 8 bases from J; bases unmatched to any gene: 7. The germline gives CDR1 ENHRY, CDR2 SYGVKD.

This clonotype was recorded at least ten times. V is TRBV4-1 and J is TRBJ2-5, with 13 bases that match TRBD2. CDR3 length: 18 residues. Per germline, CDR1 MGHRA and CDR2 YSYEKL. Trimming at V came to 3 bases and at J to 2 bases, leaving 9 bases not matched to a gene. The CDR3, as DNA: TGCGCCAGCAGCCACCCCACTAGCGGGGGGGTGTCACAAGAGACCCAGTACTTC. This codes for CASSHPTSGGVSQETQYF.

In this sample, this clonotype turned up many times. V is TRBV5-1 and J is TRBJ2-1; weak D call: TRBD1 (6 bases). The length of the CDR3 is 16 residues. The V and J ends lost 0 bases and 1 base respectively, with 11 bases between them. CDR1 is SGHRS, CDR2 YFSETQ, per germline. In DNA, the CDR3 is TGCGCCAGCAGCTTGGAAGGGACACAATCCTACAATGAGCAGTTCTTC. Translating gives CASSLEGTQSYNEQFF.

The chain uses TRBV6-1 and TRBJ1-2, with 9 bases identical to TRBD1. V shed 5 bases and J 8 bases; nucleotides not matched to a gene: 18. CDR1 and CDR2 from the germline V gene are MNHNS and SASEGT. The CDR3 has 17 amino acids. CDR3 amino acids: CASSFRDRALQPSGYTF. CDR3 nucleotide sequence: TGTGCCAGCAGTTTCCGGGACAGGGCGTTACAGCCTTCCGGCTACACCTTC.

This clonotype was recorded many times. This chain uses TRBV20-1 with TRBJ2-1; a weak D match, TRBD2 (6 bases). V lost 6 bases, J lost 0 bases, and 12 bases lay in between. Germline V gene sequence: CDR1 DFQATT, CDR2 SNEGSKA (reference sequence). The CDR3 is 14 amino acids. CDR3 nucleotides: TGCAGTGCACGGGACTTTAGCTCCTACAATGAGCAGTTCTTC. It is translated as CSARDFSSYNEQFF.

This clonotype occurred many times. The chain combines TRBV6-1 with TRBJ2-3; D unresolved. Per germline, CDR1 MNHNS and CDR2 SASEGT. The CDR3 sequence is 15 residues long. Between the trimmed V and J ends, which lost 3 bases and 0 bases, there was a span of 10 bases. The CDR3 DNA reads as TGTGCCAGCAGTGAGACAAGGCCTAGCACAGATACGCAGTATTTT. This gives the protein CASSETRPSTDTQYF.

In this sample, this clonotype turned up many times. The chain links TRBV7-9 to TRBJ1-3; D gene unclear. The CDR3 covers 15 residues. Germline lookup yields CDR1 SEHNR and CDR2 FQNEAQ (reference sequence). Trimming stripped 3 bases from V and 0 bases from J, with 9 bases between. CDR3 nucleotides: TGTGCCAGCAGCTTTCGTCGGGACTCTGGAAACACCATATATTTT. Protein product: CASSFRRDSGNTIYF.

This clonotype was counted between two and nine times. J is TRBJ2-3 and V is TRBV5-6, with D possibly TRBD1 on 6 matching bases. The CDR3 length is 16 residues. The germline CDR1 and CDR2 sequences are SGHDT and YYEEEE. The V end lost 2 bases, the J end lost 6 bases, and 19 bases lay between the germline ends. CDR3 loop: CASSFFTGLPTDTQYF. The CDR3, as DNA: TGTGCCAGCAGCTTTTTCACAGGGTTACCTACGGATACGCAGTATTTT.

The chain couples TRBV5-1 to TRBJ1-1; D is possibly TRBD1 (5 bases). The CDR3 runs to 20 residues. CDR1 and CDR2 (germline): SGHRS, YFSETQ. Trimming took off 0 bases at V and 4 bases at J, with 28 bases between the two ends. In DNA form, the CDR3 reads TGCGCCAGCAGCTTGGCCGGAGGGCCAGCCATGCCCCGCGGGGGCACTGAAGCTTTCTTT. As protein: CASSLAGGPAMPRGGTEAFF. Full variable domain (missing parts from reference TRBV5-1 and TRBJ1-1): KAGVTQTPRYLIKTRGQQVTLSCSPISGHRSVSWYQQTPGQGLQFLFEYFSETQRNKGNFPGRFSGRQFSNSRSEMNVSTLELGDSALYLCASSLAGGPAMPRGGTEAFFGQGTRLTVV.

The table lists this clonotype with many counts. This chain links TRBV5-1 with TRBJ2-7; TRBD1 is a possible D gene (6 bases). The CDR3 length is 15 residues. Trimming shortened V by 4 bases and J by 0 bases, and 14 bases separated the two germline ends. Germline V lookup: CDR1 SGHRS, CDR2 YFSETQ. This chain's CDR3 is CASSLRGMSSYEQYF. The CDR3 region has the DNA TGCGCCAGCAGCCTAAGGGGGATGAGCTCCTACGAGCAGTACTTC.

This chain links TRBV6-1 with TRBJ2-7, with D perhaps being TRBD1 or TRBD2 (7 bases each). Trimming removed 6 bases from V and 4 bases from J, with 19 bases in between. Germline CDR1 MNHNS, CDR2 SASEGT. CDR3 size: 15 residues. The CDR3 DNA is TGTGCCAGCAGACCTGGGAGGGGGCGCGGGTACGAGCAGTACTTC. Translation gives CASRPGRGRGYEQYF.

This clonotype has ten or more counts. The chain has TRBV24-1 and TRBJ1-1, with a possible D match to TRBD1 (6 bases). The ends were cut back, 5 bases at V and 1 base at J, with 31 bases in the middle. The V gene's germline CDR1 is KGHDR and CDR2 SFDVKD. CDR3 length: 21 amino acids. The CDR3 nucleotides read TGTGCCACCAGTGGTGTTCGGGACAAGGGTCCAAAAATTTACACGAACACTGAAGCTTTCTTT. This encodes CATSGVRDKGPKIYTNTEAFF.

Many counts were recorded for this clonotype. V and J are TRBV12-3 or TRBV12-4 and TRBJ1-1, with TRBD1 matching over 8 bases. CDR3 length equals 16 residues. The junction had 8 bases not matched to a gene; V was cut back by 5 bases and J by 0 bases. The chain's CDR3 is CASSVYTGGLNTEAFF. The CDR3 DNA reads TGTGCCAGCAGTGTCTACACAGGGGGGCTGAACACTGAAGCTTTCTTT.

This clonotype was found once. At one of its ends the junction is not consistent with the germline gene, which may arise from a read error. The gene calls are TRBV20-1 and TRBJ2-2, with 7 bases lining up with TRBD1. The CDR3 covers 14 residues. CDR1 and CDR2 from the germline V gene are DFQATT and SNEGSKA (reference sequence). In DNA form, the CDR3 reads TGCAGTGCTACTAAGACAGGGAACACAGGGGAGCTGTTTTTT. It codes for CSATKTGNTGELFF.

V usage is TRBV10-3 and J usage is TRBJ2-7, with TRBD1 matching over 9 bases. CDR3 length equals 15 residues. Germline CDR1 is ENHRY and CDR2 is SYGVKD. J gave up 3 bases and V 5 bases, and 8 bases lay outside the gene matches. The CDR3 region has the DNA TGTGCCATCAGTCCGGAGGACAGGGGATTCTACGAGCAGTACTTC. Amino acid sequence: CAISPEDRGFYEQYF.

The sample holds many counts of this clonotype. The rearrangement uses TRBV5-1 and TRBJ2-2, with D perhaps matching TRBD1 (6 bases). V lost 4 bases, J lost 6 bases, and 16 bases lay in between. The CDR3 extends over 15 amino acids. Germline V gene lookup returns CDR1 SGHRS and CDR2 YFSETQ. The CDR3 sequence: CASSPGQWKAGELFF. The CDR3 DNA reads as TGCGCCAGCAGCCCGGGACAATGGAAGGCCGGGGAGCTGTTTTTT.

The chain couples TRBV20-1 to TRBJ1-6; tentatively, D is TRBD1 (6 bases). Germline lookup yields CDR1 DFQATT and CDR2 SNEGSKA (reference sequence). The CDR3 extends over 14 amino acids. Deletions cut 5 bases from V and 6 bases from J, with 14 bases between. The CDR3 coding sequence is TGCAGTGCTGGTCGAGGGGGAGGTAATTCACCCCTCCACTTT. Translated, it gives CSAGRGGGNSPLHF.

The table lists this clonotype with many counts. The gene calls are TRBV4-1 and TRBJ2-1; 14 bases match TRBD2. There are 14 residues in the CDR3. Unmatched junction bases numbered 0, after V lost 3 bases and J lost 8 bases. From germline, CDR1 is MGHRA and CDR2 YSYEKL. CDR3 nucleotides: TGCGCCAGCAGCCAGGGACTAGCGGGGGATGAGCAGTTCTTC. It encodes CASSQGLAGDEQFF.

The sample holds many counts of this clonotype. DNA of the CDR3: TGTGCCAGCAGCTTAGACAGTAGCACAGATACGCAGTATTTT. Translating gives CASSLDSSTDTQYF. This sequence joins TRBV7-9 and TRBJ2-3; D remains ambiguous. V was shortened by 1 base and J by 0 bases, with 5 bases between the two germline ends. The CDR3 spans 14 residues. Per the germline V gene, CDR1 is SEHNR and CDR2 is FQNEAQ (reference sequence).

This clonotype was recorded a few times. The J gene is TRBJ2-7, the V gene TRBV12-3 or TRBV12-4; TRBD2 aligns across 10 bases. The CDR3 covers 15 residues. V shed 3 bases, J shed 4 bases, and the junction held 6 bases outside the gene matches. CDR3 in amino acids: CASSFSSGGAYEQYF. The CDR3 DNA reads TGTGCCAGCAGTTTCTCCAGCGGGGGGGCTTACGAGCAGTACTTC.

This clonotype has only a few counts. The CDR3 is CASSSERDQPQHF. CDR3 coding DNA: TGTGCCAGCAGTTCCGAACGGGATCAGCCCCAGCATTTT. The chain couples TRBV5-6 to TRBJ1-5; no clear D. V lost 5 bases and J lost 5, with 11 bases in between. The CDR3 runs 13 residues. Germline V gene lookup returns CDR1 SGHDT and CDR2 YYEEEE.

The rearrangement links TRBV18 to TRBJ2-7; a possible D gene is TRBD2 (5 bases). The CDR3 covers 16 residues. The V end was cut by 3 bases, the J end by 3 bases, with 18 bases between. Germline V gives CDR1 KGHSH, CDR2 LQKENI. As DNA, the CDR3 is TGTGCCAGCTCACCTCCTCAGGACTCCCCAAGCTACGAGCAGTACTTC. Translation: CASSPPQDSPSYEQYF.

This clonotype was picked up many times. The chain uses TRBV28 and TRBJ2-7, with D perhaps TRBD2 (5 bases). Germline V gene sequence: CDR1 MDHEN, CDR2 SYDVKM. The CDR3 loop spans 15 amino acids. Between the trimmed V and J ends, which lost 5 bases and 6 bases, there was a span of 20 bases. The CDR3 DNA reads TGTGCCAGCAGTCTCTTAACTCCGGGATGGATCGAGCAGTACTTC. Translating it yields CASSLLTPGWIEQYF. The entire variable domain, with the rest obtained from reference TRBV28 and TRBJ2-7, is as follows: DVKVTQSSRYLVKRTGEKVFLECVQDMDHENMFWYRQDPGLGLRLIYFSYDVKMKEKGDIPEGYSVSREKKERFSLILESASTNQTSMYLCASSLLTPGWIEQYFGPGTRLTVT.

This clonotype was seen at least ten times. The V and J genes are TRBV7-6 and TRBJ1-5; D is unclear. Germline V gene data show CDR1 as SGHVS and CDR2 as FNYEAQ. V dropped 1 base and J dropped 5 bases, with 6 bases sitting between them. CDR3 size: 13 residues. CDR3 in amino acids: CASSLGGYQPQHF. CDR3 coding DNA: TGTGCCAGCAGCTTAGGAGGGTATCAGCCCCAGCATTTT.

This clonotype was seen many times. CDR3 coding DNA: TGTGCCAGCAGCTCCGGGACACCTTATGGCTACACCTTC. This sequence encodes CASSSGTPYGYTF. V and J are TRBV5-5 and TRBJ1-2; D possibly corresponds to TRBD1 (6 bases). The V gene's germline CDR1 is SGHKS and CDR2 YYEKEE (reference sequence). Trimming took 3 bases from V and 5 from J, leaving 11 bases between them. The CDR3 loop spans 13 amino acids. Full variable domain (outside the CDR3, taken from reference TRBV5-5 and TRBJ1-2): DAGVTQSPTHLIKTRGQQVTLRCSPISGHKSVSWYQQVLGQGPQFIFQYYEKEERGRGNFPDRFSARQFPNYSSELNVNALLLGDSALYLCASSSGTPYGYTFGSGTRLTVV.

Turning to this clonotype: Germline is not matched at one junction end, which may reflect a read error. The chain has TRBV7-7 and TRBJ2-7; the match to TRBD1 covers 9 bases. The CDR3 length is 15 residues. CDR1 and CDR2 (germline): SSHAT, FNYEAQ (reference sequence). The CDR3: CASSLGTGRTDEQYF. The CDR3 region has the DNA TGTGCTAGCAGCTTGGGGACAGGGAGAACCGACGAGCAGTACTTC.